The sequence of this T cell receptor beta chain was determined in a study of blood T cell dynamics during melanoma immunotherapy. Regarding the study as a whole: At W3, later disease-control patients showed bifurcated PBMC repertoire changes, unlike progressors.

Every bulk PBMC sample received the same 350 ng of DNA. The method was immunoSEQ multiplex PCR; TCRdb's version includes in-frame clones alone and lacks a portion of them. Here the sample spans 15,000 to 20,000 clones, approximately 91% being singletons. Described time point: pre-treatment baseline. Of note for this clone: The antigen is unknown.

The CDR3 is 12 residues long. V gave up 6 bases and J gave up 5 bases, with 9 bases separating them. CDR1 and CDR2 (germline): SGHAT, FQNNGV. The origin of this receptor is a human donor with melanoma. The chain recombines TRBV11-2 with TRBJ2-3; D ambiguous. Sequenced material: blood, taken from a patient treated with checkpoint blockade. The CDR3 sequence: CASRRDGDTQYF. In nucleotides, the CDR3 is TGTGCCAGCAGAAGAGATGGAGATACGCAGTATTTT.